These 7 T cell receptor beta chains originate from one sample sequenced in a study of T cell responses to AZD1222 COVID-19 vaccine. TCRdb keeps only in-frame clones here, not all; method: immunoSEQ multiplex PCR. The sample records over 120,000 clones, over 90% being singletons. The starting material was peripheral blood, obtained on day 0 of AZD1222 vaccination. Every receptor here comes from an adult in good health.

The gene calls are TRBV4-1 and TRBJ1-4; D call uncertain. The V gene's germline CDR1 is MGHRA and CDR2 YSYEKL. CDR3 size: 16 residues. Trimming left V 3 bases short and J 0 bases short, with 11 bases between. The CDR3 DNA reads TGCGCCAGCAGCCAGCTCTCCCGAACAACTAATGAAAAACTGTTTTTT. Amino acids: CASSQLSRTTNEKLFF.

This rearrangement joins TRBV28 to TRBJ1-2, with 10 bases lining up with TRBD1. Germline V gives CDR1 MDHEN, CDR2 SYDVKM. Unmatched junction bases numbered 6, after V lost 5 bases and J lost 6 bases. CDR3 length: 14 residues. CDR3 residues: CASSRTGGHDGYTF. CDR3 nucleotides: TGTGCCAGCAGTAGGACAGGGGGTCACGATGGCTACACCTTC.

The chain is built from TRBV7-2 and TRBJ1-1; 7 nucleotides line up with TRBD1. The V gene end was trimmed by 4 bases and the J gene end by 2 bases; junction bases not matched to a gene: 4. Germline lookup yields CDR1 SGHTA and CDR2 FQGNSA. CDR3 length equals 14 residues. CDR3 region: CASSWQGVNTEAFF. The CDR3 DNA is TGTGCCAGCAGCTGGCAGGGGGTAAACACTGAAGCTTTCTTT.

The CDR3 DNA is TGCAGCTTCCACCGGGACAGGGGCGGCGAGCAGTACTTC. Encoded protein: CSFHRDRGGEQYF. This chain connects TRBV29-1 to TRBJ2-7; 10 nucleotides agree with TRBD1. Germline CDR1 SQVTM, CDR2 ANQGSEA. Trimming cost V 8 bases and J 6 bases; bases outside gene matches: 10. The CDR3 has 13 residues.

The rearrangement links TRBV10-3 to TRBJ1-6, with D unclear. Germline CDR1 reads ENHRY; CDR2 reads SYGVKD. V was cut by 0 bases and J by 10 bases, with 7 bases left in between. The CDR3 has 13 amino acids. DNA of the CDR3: TGTGCCATCAGTGAGTCCACAGAATCACCCCTCCACTTT. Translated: CAISESTESPLHF.

The CDR3 spells CASSLGRERADTQYF. CDR3 sequence (DNA): TGTGCCAGCAGCTTGGGGCGGGAGAGAGCAGATACGCAGTATTTT. The chain recombines TRBV5-4 with TRBJ2-3; 7 nucleotides line up with TRBD2. This CDR3 has 15 amino acids. Germline CDR1 SGHNT, CDR2 YYREEE (reference sequence). V was pared by 0 bases and J by 4 bases, with 5 bases of the junction left unmatched.

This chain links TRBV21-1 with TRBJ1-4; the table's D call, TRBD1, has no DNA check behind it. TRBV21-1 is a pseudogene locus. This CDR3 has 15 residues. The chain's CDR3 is CASSKRSGSDEKLFF. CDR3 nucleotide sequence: TGTGCCAGCAGCAAAAGGTCAGGGTCTGATGAAAAACTGTTTTTT.